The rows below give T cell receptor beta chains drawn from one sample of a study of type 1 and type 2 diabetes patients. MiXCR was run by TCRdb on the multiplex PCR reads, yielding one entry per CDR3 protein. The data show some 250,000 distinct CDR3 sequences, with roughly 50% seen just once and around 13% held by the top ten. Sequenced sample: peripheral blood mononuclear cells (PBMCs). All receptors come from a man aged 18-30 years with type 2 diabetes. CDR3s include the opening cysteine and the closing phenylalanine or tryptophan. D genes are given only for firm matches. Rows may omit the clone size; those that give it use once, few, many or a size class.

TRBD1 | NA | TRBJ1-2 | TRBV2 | TGTGCCAGCAGTCGGACAGGAAAACCTGATTATGGCTACACCTTC | CASSRTGKPDYGYTF
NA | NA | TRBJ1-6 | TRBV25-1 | TGTGCCAGCAGGATAGGGGGAGGTAATTCACCCCTCCACTTT | CASRIGGGNSPLHF
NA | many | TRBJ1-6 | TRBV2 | TGTGCCAGCAGTGAGAGACTATCGAATTCACCCCTCCACTTT | CASSERLSNSPLHF
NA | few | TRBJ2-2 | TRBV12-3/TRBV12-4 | TGTGCCAGCAAGGCGCGGGGAATGGACACCGGGGAGCTGTTTTTT | CASKARGMDTGELFF
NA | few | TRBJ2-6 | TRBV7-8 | TGTGCCAGCAGCCTCCAGGGTGTTTCTGGGGCCAACGTCCTGACTTTC | CASSLQGVSGANVLTF
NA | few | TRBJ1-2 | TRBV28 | TGTGCCAGCAGTTTTCTCGGAGGGGGCTACACCTTC | CASSFLGGGYTF
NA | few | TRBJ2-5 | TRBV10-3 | TGTGCCATCAGCTCCGTGATCGAGACCCAGTACTTC | CAISSVIETQYF
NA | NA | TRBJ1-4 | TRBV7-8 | TGTGCCAGCAGTTCCGGGGCCGTAATGAAAAAACTGTTTTTT | CASSSGAVMKKLFF
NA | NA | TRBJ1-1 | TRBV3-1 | TGTGCCAGCAGCCAAGATACCCGGAACACTGAAGCTTTCTTT | CASSQDTRNTEAFF
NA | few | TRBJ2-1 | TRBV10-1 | TGCGCCAGCAGTGAAGGGGAGGATGAGCAGTTCTTC | CASSEGEDEQFF
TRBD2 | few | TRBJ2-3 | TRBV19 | TGTGCCAGTAGTATGCTAGCGGGGGCTTGGGATACGCAGTATTTT | CASSMLAGAWDTQYF
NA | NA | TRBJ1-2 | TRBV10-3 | TGTGCCAGCAGTCAAGGCTCCCGTGGATATGGCTACACCTTC | CASSQGSRGYGYTF
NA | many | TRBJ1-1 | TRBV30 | TGTGCCTGGAGTGTGGGCACTGAAGCTTTCTTT | CAWSVGTEAFF
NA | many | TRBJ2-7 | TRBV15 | TGTGCCACCAGCAGGGACCTAGAGAGTTCAGCTCTTTACGAGCAGTACTTC | CATSRDLESSALYEQYF
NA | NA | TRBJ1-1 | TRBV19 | TGTGCCAGTGGGTTCGGAGCAAAAGCTTTCTTT | CASGFGAKAFF
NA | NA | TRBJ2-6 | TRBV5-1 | TGCGCCAGCAGCTCAGGGGGGGATCCCCGCAGCTCTGGGGCCAACGTCCTGACTTTC | CASSSGGDPRSSGANVLTF
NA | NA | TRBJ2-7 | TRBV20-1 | TGCAGTGCGGGTTACAAATACGAGCAGTACTTC | CSAGYKYEQYF
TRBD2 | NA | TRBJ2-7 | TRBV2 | TGTGCCAGCAGTTACGGGGGGGCTACCAACTACGAGCAGTACTTC | CASSYGGATNYEQYF
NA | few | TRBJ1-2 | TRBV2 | TGTGCCAGCACGGAGTCGGCCGGCTACACCTTC | CASTESAGYTF
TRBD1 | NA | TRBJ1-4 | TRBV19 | TGTGCCAGTAACACCGGGACAGGGAATGAAAAACTGTTTTTT | CASNTGTGNEKLFF
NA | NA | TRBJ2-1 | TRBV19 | TGTGCCAGTAGTTTATTCGCGGGGTCTCTCTCCAATGAGCAGTTCTTC | CASSLFAGSLSNEQFF
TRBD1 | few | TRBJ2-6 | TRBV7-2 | TGCGCCAGCAGCCCGCGGACAGGGGGCAGCTCTGGGGCCAACGTCCTGACTTTC | CASSPRTGGSSGANVLTF
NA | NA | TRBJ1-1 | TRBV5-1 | TGCGCCAGCAGCTCAGGAATGGGGACTGAAGCTTTCTTT | CASSSGMGTEAFF
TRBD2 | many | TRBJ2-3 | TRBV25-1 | TGTGCCAGCAGTCGGACTAGCGGTCATAGCACAGATACGCAGTATTTT | CASSRTSGHSTDTQYF
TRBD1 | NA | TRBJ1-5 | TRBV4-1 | TGCGCTAGCAGCCAAGGGCAGGGGGCTGAGTGGAATCAGCCCCAGCATTTT | CASSQGQGAEWNQPQHF
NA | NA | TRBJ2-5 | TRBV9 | TGTGCCAGCAGCCGACAAAGGTCACAAGAGACCCAGTACTTC | CASSRQRSQETQYF
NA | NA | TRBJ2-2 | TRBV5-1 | TGCGCCAGCAGCTTTCAAGCAGGGAGCACCGGGGAGCTGTTTTTT | CASSFQAGSTGELFF
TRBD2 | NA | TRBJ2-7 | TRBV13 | TGTGCCACCACATCCTCTAGCGGGAGTTCCTACGAGCAGTACTTC | CATTSSSGSSYEQYF
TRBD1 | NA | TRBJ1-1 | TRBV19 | TGTGCCACTCTCCGGGACAGGATGAACACTGAAGCTTTCTTT | CATLRDRMNTEAFF
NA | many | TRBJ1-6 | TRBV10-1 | TGCGCCAGCAGTGATGTGGGAAATTCACCCCTCCACTTT | CASSDVGNSPLHF
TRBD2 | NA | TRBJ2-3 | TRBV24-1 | TGTGCCACCAGTACACGACTAGCGGGGGGTTCCACAGATACGCAGTATTTT | CATSTRLAGGSTDTQYF
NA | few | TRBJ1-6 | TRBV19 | TGTGCCAGTAGTCAAGTAGGCCAGACCTCCTATAATTCACCCCTCCACTTT | CASSQVGQTSYNSPLHF
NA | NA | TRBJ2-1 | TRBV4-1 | TGCGCCAGCAGCCAAGCGATGCGGGGGCACAATGAGCAGTTCTTC | CASSQAMRGHNEQFF
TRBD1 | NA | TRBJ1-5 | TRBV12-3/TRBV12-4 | TGTGCCAGCAGTTTACCGGGACAGGGCAATCAGCCCCAGCATTTT | CASSLPGQGNQPQHF
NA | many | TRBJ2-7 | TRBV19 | TGTGCCAGTAGTATGGCTAGCGCTACTAGTTCTTTCGACGAGCAGTACTTC | CASSMASATSSFDEQYF
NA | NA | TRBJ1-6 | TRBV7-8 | TGTGCCAGCAGCCAAACTAGGAGTGAGTCGGCCCTCCACTTT | CASSQTRSESALHF
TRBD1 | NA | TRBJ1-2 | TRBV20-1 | TGCAGTGCTAGAGGGACAGGGCGAGACTATGGCTACACCTTC | CSARGTGRDYGYTF